This T cell receptor (beta chain) was obtained from a study of T cell repertoires in cytomegalovirus infection. Study details: Signatures in public TCR beta sequences pointed to both CMV infection and matching HLA type.

This clonotype was recorded at least ten times. Its antigen is as yet unknown. A read error may account for a junction end that differs from germline. In TCRdb, the reads were re-called with MiXCR into one record per CDR3 protein. Of more than 300,000 distinct CDR3 sequences listed, just under 35% were seen once; the top ten hold roughly 14%. The CDR3 covers 17 residues. Germline lookup yields CDR1 SGHTA and CDR2 FQGNSA. Source: cultured PBMCs, taken from culture after CMV antigen stimulation. This chain connects TRBV7-2 to TRBJ1-6; no reliable D call. The clonotype was recovered from a human donor in good health (CMV status not recorded). Some clones in this sample may be carry-over from other donors' samples. CDR3 DNA sequence: TGTGCCAGCAGCTTAGTATCGGGGAACTTGCTGACTTCACCCTTCCACTTT. Translating it yields CASSLVSGNLLTSPFHF.